Included here is one T cell receptor beta chain sequence, with context. Its specificity is unknown. Using quantitative 5'-RACE with molecular barcodes, the authors made TCR beta libraries. Each CDR3 protein gets one entry after TCRdb re-called the 5' RACE reads with MiXCR. The sample gives about 840,000 distinct CDR3 sequences, 12% of which show up once; about 0.49% is in the top ten. The length of the CDR3 is 14 residues. V lost 6 bases to trimming and J lost 4 bases; unmatched junction nucleotides: 7. CDR1 is MNHEY and CDR2 is SMNVEV in the germline V gene (reference sequence). The data originate from a study of CD8 T cells in ankylosing spondylitis. Whole-study findings and limits: As for the disease-linked clones, they showed a CD8+ phenotype and occurred at relatively low frequencies in peripheral blood. Seemingly characteristic of ankylosing spondylitis blood was a TCR beta motif consisting of about 8 highly homologous variants. Both synovial fluid and blood in reactive arthritis had previously been reported to carry some motif variants.

The source material was blood, either unsorted or a sorted T cell fraction (not recorded which). The sequence was collected from a male donor with ankylosing spondylitis. The V call is TRBV27, the J call TRBJ2-3, with 7 bases that match TRBD1. CDR3 amino acids: CASSKTGASDTQYF. The CDR3 nucleotides are TGTGCCAGCAGCAAAACAGGGGCGTCAGATACGCAGTATTTT.